This T cell receptor beta chain was obtained from a study of blood T cell repertoires in COVID-19. Per the original methods: Cell counts per sample came from amplifying reference gene primers. Profiling relied on immunoSEQ multiplex PCR, and the TCRdb table lists in-frame clones only, not all of them. V and J calls and clone size are given by that table; D and trimming were obtained from the DNA. This table has over 200,000 clones, roughly 87% appearing once. The receptor was isolated from a woman aged 25-40 years with acute or convalescent COVID-19. Sequencing was carried out using peripheral blood.

DNA for the CDR3: TGTGCCAGCAGCCAAGATCTGGGGGAGCTGTTTTTT. This sequence encodes CASSQDLGELFF. V usage is TRBV4-2 and J usage is TRBJ2-2; no firm D call. Between the trimmed V and J ends, which lost 0 bases and 8 bases, there was a span of 4 bases. CDR3 length: 12 residues. The germline gives CDR1 LGHNA, CDR2 YNFKEQ.